This entry features one T cell receptor (beta chain) sequence. The target antigen is unknown. At the survey level, the v3.0 immunoSEQ assay was run. Sequenced by immunoSEQ multiplex PCR; TCRdb stores in-frame clones only, minus some. Among 17,000 or so clones, around four fifths were seen once, and the ten largest hold around 15%. This sample was taken from a study of long-term antiretroviral therapy in people with HIV. Every one of the donors gave at least one pre-ART PBMC sample and at least two post-ART PBMC samples. Study-wide findings and caveats: Pre-ART clonal expansion yielded clones that dominated the repertoire at all time points. HIV repertoires spanned narrower CDR3 length ranges than controls. Once patients were on ART, diversity went higher but still fell short of transplant donor controls.

The input for sequencing was unsorted PBMCs, taken 2.1 to 2.2 years before starting antiretroviral therapy. This clonotype was obtained from a man aged 25 to 40 with HIV.

CDR3 residues: CASSPRGTYNEQFF. The DNA of the CDR3 is TGTGCCAGCAGCCCCAGGGGGACCTACAATGAGCAGTTCTTC. The chain recombines TRBV7-9 with TRBJ2-1; 7 bases align to TRBD1. The CDR3 spans 14 residues. V shed 5 bases and J 2 bases; nucleotides not matched to a gene: 3. In germline, CDR1 is SEHNR, CDR2 FQNEAQ (reference sequence).